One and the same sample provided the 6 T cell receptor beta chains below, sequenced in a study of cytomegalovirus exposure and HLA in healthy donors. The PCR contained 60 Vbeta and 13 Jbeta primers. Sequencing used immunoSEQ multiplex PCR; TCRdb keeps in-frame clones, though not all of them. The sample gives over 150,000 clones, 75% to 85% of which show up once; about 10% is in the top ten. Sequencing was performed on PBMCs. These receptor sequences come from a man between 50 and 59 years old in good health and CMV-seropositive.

The CDR3 loop is CASSSSGAGRTEAFF. CDR3 in DNA: TGTGCCAGCAGCTCTAGTGGGGCAGGTCGCACTGAAGCTTTCTTT. The chain employs TRBV7-2 and TRBJ1-1; D perhaps matches TRBD1 (5 bases). The CDR3 has 15 residues. Looked up from germline, CDR1 is SGHTA and CDR2 is FQGNSA. V lost 4 bases and J lost 4, with 16 bases in between.

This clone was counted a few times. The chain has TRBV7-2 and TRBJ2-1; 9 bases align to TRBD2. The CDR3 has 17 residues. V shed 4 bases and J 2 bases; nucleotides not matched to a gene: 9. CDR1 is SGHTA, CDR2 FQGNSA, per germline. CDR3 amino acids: CASSSQSGGPPYNEQFF. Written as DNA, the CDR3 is TGTGCCAGCAGCTCTCAGAGCGGGGGGCCCCCCTACAATGAGCAGTTCTTC.

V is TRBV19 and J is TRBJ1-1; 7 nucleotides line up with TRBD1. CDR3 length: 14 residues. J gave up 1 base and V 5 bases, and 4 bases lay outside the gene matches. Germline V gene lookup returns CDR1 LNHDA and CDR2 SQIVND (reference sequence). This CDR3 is CASSVRQGNTEAFF. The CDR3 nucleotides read TGTGCCAGTAGTGTACGACAGGGGAACACTGAAGCTTTCTTT.

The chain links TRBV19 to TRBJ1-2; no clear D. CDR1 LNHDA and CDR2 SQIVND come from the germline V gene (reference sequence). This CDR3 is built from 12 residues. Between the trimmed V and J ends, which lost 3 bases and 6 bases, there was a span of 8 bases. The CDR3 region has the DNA TGTGCCAGTAGTATGGCCTCCAATGGCTACACCTTC. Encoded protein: CASSMASNGYTF.

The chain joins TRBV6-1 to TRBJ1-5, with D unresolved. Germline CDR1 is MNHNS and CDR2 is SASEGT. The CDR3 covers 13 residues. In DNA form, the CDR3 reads TGTACGATCGGACTCGAGGGAAGTCAGCCCCAGCATTTT. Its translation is CTIGLEGSQPQHF.

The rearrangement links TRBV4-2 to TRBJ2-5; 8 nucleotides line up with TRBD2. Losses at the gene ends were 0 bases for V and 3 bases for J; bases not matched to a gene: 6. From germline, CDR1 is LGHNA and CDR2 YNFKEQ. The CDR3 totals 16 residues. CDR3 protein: CASSQDGGGRKETQYF. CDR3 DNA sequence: TGTGCCAGCAGCCAAGACGGGGGGGGCCGGAAAGAGACCCAGTACTTC.